These T cell receptor beta chains were read from a single sample in a study of T-cell memory formation after mild COVID-19. TCRdb redid the calling of the 5' RACE reads with MiXCR, one entry per CDR3 protein. The sample has approximately 100,000 distinct CDR3 sequences, over 15% seen once. Sample: PBMCs or a T cell subset sorted from them (not recorded which). Receptor source: an adult woman who had mild COVID-19 (a few samples of this study predate the infection). Cell type and time point are not known. CDR3s include the opening cysteine and the closing phenylalanine or tryptophan. D genes are given only for firm matches. Clone size is shown for a subset of rows, as once, few, many or a class of expanded clone.

cdr3_nt cdr3_aa d_call j_call clone_size v_call
TGTGCCAGCAGCCTCGGGCTAGGGTACTACAATGAGCAGTTCTTC CASSLGLGYYNEQFF . TRBJ2-1 few TRBV4-2
TGTGCCAGCAGTGACCGACCTGCTGGGCAGTTCTTC CASSDRPAGQFF . TRBJ2-1 many TRBV2
TGCGCCAGCAGCGTGGAACAGGGCGGGAGCGAAAAACTGTTTTTT CASSVEQGGSEKLFF . TRBJ1-4 . TRBV5-1
TGCAGCGTCCGGACAGGTAGGACCTACGAGCAGTACTTC CSVRTGRTYEQYF TRBD1 TRBJ2-7 few TRBV29-1
TGTGCCACCAGTGACCCAGAAGGCTACACCTTC CATSDPEGYTF . TRBJ1-2 few TRBV24-1
TGTGCCTGGAGTGCCGGGACTAGCGGGTACAATGAGCAGTTCTTC CAWSAGTSGYNEQFF TRBD2 TRBJ2-1 . TRBV30
TGTGCCACCAGCAGAGACCGGGGGAGCAATCAGCCCCAGCATTTT CATSRDRGSNQPQHF . TRBJ1-5 . TRBV15
TGTGCCAGCAGCTTAGACAGGGAGATTGACGAGCAGTACTTC CASSLDREIDEQYF . TRBJ2-7 . TRBV7-6
TGTGCCAGCAGTATTTCGACAGGGAGGTATATTGGCTACACCTTC CASSISTGRYIGYTF TRBD1 TRBJ1-2 few TRBV12-3/TRBV12-4
TGTGCCAGTAGTGCCGGTTGGGACTACGAGCAGTACTTC CASSAGWDYEQYF . TRBJ2-7 few TRBV19
TGTGCCATCAGTGAGTCGGGACCTCCGAGCTCCTACAATGAGCAGTTCTTC CAISESGPPSSYNEQFF . TRBJ2-1 . TRBV10-3
TGTGCCAGCAGCTACCGGGACAGTACCTACGAGCAGTACTTC CASSYRDSTYEQYF TRBD1 TRBJ2-7 . TRBV14
TGTGGCAGCAGAGGCTCGTGGGATACGCAGTATTTT CGSRGSWDTQYF . TRBJ2-3 . TRBV7-6
TGTGCCAGCAGCAACCGGGACACCTCCTACGAGCAGTACTTC CASSNRDTSYEQYF . TRBJ2-7 few TRBV11-3
TGTGCCAGCACCCTATCAGGGGTGGGAGGCTACACCTTC CASTLSGVGGYTF . TRBJ1-2 few TRBV6-2/TRBV6-3
TGCAGCGTTAAGGGGTTGACCTACAATGAGCAGTTCTTC CSVKGLTYNEQFF . TRBJ2-1 . TRBV29-1
TGTGCCAGCAGGACGACTAGCGGGGGGATCGGTGAGCAGTTCTTC CASRTTSGGIGEQFF TRBD2 TRBJ2-1 few TRBV12-3/TRBV12-4
TGTGCCAGCAGTTACTCGGGGGATAGCAATCAGCCCCAGCATTTT CASSYSGDSNQPQHF . TRBJ1-5 . TRBV6-5
TGTGCCAGCAGCTTAGGAGGGGGCGTACAAGAGACCCAGTACTTC CASSLGGGVQETQYF TRBD1 TRBJ2-5 . TRBV7-6
TGTGCCAGCAGTTACACTGCGGGGAATCAGCCCCAGCATTTT CASSYTAGNQPQHF . TRBJ1-5 . TRBV6-2/TRBV6-3
TGCGCCAGCAGCTTGGCCGACAGCCTGAACACTGAAGCTTTCTTT CASSLADSLNTEAFF . TRBJ1-1 . TRBV5-1
TGTGCCAGCACCCCTGACATACCTAGGCAGACCCAGTACTTC CASTPDIPRQTQYF . TRBJ2-5 few TRBV2
TGCGCCAGCAGCCAAGGGCGCCCGGGTTACGAGCAGTACTTC CASSQGRPGYEQYF . TRBJ2-7 . TRBV4-1
TGCAGTGCTAGATTACAGGACACTGAAGCTTTCTTT CSARLQDTEAFF . TRBJ1-1 . TRBV20-1
TGTGCCACCAGTGATTTATCGACAGGCAGGACCCAGTACTTC CATSDLSTGRTQYF . TRBJ2-5 . TRBV24-1
TGTGCCAGCAGCTCTACTAGCGGGGGTACTCAAGAGACCCAGTACTTC CASSSTSGGTQETQYF TRBD2 TRBJ2-5 many TRBV13
TGTGCCAGTAGTACCTCTGGTAGCGCCCACGAGCAGTACTTC CASSTSGSAHEQYF . TRBJ2-7 few TRBV19
TGTGCCAGCAGCTTAGACGGGGGGACCTCCTACAATGAGCAGTTCTTC CASSLDGGTSYNEQFF TRBD2 TRBJ2-1 . TRBV7-6
TGCAGCGTTGTCACAGGGGCAGGGGCGGGAGACGGTGAGCAGTTCTTC CSVVTGAGAGDGEQFF . TRBJ2-1 . TRBV29-1